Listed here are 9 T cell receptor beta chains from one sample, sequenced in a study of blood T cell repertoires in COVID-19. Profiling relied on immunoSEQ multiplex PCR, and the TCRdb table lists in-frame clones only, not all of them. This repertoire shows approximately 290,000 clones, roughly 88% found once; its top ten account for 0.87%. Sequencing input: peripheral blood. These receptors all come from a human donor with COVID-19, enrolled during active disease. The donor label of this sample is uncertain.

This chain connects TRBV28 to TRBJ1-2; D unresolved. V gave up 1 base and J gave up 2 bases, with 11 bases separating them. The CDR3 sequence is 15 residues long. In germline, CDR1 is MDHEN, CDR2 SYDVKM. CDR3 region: CASSLSSRWNYGYTF. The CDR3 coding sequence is TGTGCCAGCAGTTTATCATCACGGTGGAACTATGGCTACACCTTC.

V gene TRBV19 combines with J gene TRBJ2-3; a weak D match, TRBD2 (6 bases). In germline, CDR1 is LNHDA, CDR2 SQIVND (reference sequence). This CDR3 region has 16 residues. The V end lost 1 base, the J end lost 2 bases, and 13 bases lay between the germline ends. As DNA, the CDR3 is TGTGCCAGTAGTATAGGGGGGGACGCGAACACAGATACGCAGTATTTT. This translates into CASSIGGDANTDTQYF.

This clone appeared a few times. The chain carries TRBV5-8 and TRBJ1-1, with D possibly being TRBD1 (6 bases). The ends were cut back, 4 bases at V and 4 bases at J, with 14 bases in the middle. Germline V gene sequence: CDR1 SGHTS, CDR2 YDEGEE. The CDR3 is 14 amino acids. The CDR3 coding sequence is TGTGCCAGCAGCCATCAGCAGGGGTTCACTGAAGCTTTCTTT. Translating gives CASSHQQGFTEAFF. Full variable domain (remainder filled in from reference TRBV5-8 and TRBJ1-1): EAGVTQSPTHLIKTRGQQATLRCSPISGHTSVYWYQQALGLGLQFLLWYDEGEERNRGNFPPRFSGRQFPNYSSELNVNALELEDSALYLCASSHQQGFTEAFFGQGTRLTVV.

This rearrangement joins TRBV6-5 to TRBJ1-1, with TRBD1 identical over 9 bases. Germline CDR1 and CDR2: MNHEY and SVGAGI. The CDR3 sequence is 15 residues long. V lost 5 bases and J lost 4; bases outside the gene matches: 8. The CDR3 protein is CASSTFRDRVTEAFF. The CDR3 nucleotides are TGTGCCAGCAGTACGTTCCGGGACAGGGTCACTGAAGCTTTCTTT.

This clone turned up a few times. CDR3 bases: TGTGCCAGCAGGGAGTGGGAGGGTCAGCCCCAGCATTTT. This encodes CASREWEGQPQHF. The chain uses TRBV6-5 and TRBJ1-5; D gene uncertain. Germline CDR1 MNHEY, CDR2 SVGAGI. This CDR3 contains 13 residues. V was shortened by 6 bases and J by 6 bases, with 12 bases between the two germline ends.

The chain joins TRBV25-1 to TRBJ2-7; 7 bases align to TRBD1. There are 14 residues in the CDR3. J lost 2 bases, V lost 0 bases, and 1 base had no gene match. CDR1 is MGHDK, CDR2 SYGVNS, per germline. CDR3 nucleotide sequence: TGTGCCAGCAGTGAATACGGGACAGCCTACGAGCAGTACTTC. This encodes CASSEYGTAYEQYF.

This chain's CDR3 is CASSGGGRGAAFF. For the CDR3, the DNA is TGTGCCAGCAGCGGAGGGGGCCGGGGGGCGGCTTTCTTT. The V call is TRBV7-8, the J call TRBJ1-1; 7 nucleotides align to TRBD1. The germline V gene encodes CDR1 SGHVS and CDR2 FQNEAQ. This CDR3 contains 13 residues. V trimming: 5 bases; J trimming: 11 bases; junction bases outside the gene matches: 11. Combining the CDR3 with reference TRBV7-8 and TRBJ1-1 gives the whole variable domain GAGVSQSPRYKVAKRGQDVALRCDPISGHVSLFWYQQALGQGPEFLTYFQNEAQLDKSGLPSDRFFAERPEGSVSTLKIQRTQQEDSAVYLCASSGGGRGAAFFGQGTRLTVV.

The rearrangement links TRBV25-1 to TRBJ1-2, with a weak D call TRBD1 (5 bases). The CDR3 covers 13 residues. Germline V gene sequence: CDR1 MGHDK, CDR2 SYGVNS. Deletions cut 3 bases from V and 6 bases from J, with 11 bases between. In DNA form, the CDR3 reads TGTGCCAGCAGTGATGGGACTCCAGATGGCTACACCTTC. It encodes CASSDGTPDGYTF.

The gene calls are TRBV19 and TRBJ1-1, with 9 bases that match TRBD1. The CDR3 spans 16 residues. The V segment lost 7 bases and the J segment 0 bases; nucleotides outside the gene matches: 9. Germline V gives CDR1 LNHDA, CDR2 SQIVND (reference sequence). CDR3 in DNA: TGTGCCAGTACCTTGGGACAGGGCCTAATGAACACTGAAGCTTTCTTT. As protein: CASTLGQGLMNTEAFF.